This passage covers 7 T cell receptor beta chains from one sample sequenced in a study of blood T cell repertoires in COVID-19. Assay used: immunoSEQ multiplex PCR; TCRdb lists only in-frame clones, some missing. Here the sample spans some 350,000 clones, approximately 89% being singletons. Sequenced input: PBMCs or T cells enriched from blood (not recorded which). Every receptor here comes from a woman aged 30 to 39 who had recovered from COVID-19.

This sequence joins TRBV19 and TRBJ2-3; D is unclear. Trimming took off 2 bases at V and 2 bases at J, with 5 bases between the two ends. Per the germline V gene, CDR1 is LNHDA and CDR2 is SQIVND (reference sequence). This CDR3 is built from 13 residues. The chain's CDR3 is CASSITYTDTQYF. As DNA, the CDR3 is TGTGCCAGTAGTATAACCTACACAGATACGCAGTATTTT.

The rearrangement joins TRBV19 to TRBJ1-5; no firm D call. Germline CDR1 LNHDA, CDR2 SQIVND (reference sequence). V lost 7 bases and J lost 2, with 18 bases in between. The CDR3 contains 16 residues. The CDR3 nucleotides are TGTGCCAGTACTCTAACGCGGGTATCGGGCAATCAGCCCCAGCATTTT. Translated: CASTLTRVSGNQPQHF. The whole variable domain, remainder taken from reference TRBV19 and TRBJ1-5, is DGGITQSPKYLFRKEGQNVTLSCEQNLNHDAMYWYRQDPGQGLRLIYYSQIVNDFQKGDIAEGYSVSREKKESFPLTVTSAQKNPTAFYLCASTLTRVSGNQPQHFGDGTRLSIL.

The DNA of the CDR3 is TGTGCCAGCAGCTTGGGGGGGCCGGAGACCCAGTACTTC. This encodes CASSLGGPETQYF. The V and J genes are TRBV5-6 and TRBJ2-5, with D possibly matching TRBD1 (6 bases). Trimming cost V 0 bases and J 5 bases, with 8 bases left between them. CDR3 size: 13 residues. Germline-derived CDR1 and CDR2 are SGHDT and YYEEEE.

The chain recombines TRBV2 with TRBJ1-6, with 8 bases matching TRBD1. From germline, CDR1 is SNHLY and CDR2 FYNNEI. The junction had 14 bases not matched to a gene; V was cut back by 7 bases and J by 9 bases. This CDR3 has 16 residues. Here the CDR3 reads CASMRGLDRVTSPLHF. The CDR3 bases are TGTGCCAGCATGAGGGGTCTGGACAGGGTAACTTCACCCCTCCACTTT.

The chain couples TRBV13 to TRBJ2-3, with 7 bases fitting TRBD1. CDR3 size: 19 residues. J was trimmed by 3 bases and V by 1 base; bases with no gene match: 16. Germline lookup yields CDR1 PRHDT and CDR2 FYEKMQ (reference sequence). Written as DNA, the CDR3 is TGTGCCAGCAGCTTAGAGGGGTTGGGGGCGACAGGGTCGACAGATACGCAGTATTTT. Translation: CASSLEGLGATGSTDTQYF. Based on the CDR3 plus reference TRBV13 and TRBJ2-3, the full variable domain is AAGVIQSPRHLIKEKRETATLKCYPIPRHDTVYWYQQGPGQDPQFLISFYEKMQSDKGSIPDRFSAQQFSDYHSELNMSSLELGDSALYFCASSLEGLGATGSTDTQYFGPGTRLTVL.

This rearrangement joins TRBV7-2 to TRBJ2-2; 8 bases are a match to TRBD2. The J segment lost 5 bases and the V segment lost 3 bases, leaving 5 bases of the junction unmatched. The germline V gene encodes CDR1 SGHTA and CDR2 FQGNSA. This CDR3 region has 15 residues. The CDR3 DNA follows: TGTGCCAGCAGCTTGCGACTAGCGTATACCGGGGAGCTGTTTTTT. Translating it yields CASSLRLAYTGELFF.

The CDR3 here is CASSLGQAQRRNSPLHF. In DNA form, the CDR3 reads TGTGCCAGCAGCTTAGGGCAGGCCCAAAGGCGAAATTCACCCCTCCACTTT. V and J are TRBV7-6 and TRBJ1-6, with unresolved D. V lost 1 base and J 7 bases, leaving 17 bases between the germline ends. This CDR3 contains 17 residues. Germline CDR1 and CDR2: SGHVS and FNYEAQ.